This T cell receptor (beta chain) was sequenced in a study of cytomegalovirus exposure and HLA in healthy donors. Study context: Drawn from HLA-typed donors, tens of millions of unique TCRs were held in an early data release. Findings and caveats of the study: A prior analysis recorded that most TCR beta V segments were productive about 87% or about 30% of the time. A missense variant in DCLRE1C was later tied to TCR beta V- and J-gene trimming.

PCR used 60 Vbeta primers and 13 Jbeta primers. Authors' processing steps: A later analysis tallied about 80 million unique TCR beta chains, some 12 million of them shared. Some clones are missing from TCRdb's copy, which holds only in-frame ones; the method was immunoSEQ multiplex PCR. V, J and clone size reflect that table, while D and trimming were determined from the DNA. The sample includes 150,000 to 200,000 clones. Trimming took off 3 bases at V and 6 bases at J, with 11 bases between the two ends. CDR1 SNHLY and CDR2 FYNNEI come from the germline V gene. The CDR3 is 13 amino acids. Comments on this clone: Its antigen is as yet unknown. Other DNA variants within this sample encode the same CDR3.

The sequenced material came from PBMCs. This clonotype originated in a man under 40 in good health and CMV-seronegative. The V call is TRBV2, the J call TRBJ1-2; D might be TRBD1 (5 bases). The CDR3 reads CASSEGQSDGYTF. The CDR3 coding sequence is TGTGCCAGCAGTGAGGGGCAGTCAGATGGCTACACCTTC.